Shown below are 12 T cell receptor beta chains from a single sample sequenced in a study of technical replicates of blood from a handful of donors. Some clones are missing from TCRdb's copy, which holds only in-frame ones; the method was immunoSEQ multiplex PCR. The table shows 60,000 to 90,000 clones, with roughly 94% occurring only once. What was sequenced was T cells isolated from PBMCs. The receptors were gathered from a human donor in good health.

This clone appeared once. This chain joins TRBV4-2 and TRBJ2-5; 10 nucleotides line up with TRBD1. This CDR3 contains 15 residues. Trimming took 0 bases from V and 4 from J; bases not matched to a gene: 2. Germline V gives CDR1 LGHNA, CDR2 YNFKEQ. The CDR3 is CASSQERTGGETQYF. For the CDR3, the DNA is TGTGCCAGCAGCCAAGAAAGGACAGGGGGAGAGACCCAGTACTTC.

The gene calls are TRBV7-9 and TRBJ1-1; 7 positions match TRBD1. Germline CDR1 and CDR2: SEHNR and FQNEAQ (reference sequence). This CDR3 spans 14 amino acids. Trimming took 5 bases from V and 4 from J; bases not matched to a gene: 7. This CDR3 is CASSIRQGGTEAFF. Written as DNA, the CDR3 is TGTGCCAGCAGCATTAGACAGGGAGGCACTGAAGCTTTCTTT.

The chain recombines TRBV7-9 with TRBJ2-2; no clear D gene. CDR3 size: 11 residues. V was trimmed by 10 bases and J by 8 bases, leaving 11 bases between them. Germline CDR1 SEHNR, CDR2 FQNEAQ (reference sequence). In DNA, the CDR3 is TGTGCCATCCCCAATCAGGGGGAGCTGTTTTTT. The encoded protein is CAIPNQGELFF.

This chain joins TRBV30 and TRBJ1-3, with unresolved D. V was cut by 3 bases and J by 8 bases, with 17 bases left in between. CDR1 and CDR2 from the germline V gene are GTSNPN and SVGIG (reference sequence). The CDR3 sequence is 14 residues long. DNA for the CDR3: TGTGCCTGGAGAGGGCTTAGGAGGGCGCACACCATATATTTT. As protein: CAWRGLRRAHTIYF.

The rearrangement links TRBV12-5 to TRBJ2-5; the D is unclear. The CDR3 loop spans 17 amino acids. Germline V gene data show CDR1 as LGHNT and CDR2 as FRNRAP. The V and J ends lost 5 bases and 1 base respectively, with 20 bases between them. CDR3 DNA sequence: TGTGCTAGTGGTCCTAGTAGCCAAGGTTCCTCCCAAGAGACCCAGTACTTC. This sequence encodes CASGPSSQGSSQETQYF.

This clone has a handful of counts. The chain employs TRBV6-1 and TRBJ1-4; D is ambiguous. The CDR3 loop spans 14 amino acids. V lost 6 bases and J 2 bases, leaving 10 bases between the germline ends. CDR1 is MNHNS and CDR2 is SASEGT in the germline V gene. The CDR3 sequence is CASRTFETNEKLFF. The CDR3 DNA follows: TGTGCCAGCAGAACCTTTGAGACTAATGAAAAACTGTTTTTT.

This chain connects TRBV2 to TRBJ1-2; 9 nucleotides match TRBD1. The CDR3 extends over 13 amino acids. Germline V lookup: CDR1 SNHLY, CDR2 FYNNEI. Trimming took 4 bases from V and 5 from J; bases not matched to a gene: 2. CDR3 coding DNA: TGTGCCAGCAGTGGTGGGACAGGGTATGGCTACACCTTC. Its translation is CASSGGTGYGYTF.

The chain uses TRBV18 and TRBJ2-2, with D possibly TRBD2 on 5 matching bases. CDR1 KGHSH and CDR2 LQKENI come from the germline V gene. The CDR3 is 15 residues long. The ends were cut back, 5 bases at V and 0 bases at J, with 10 bases in the middle. This CDR3 is CASSELGTNTGELFF. DNA for the CDR3: TGTGCCAGCTCAGAACTAGGGACGAACACCGGGGAGCTGTTTTTT.

The chain carries TRBV6-1 and TRBJ2-3, with 7 bases identical to TRBD2. CDR3 size: 16 residues. After removal of 2 bases from V and 4 bases from J, the junction contained 9 bases not matched to a gene. Germline values: CDR1 MNHNS, CDR2 SASEGT. The CDR3 reads CASSEISRGWADTQYF. The CDR3 DNA reads as TGTGCCAGCAGTGAAATTTCGCGGGGGTGGGCAGATACGCAGTATTTT.

The rearrangement joins TRBV9 to TRBJ2-1; D might be TRBD2 (6 bases). The CDR3 is 16 amino acids. V was shortened by 2 bases and J by 4 bases, with 16 bases between the two germline ends. Germline assignment: CDR1 SGDLS and CDR2 YYNGEE. The CDR3 DNA sequence: TGTGCCAGCAGCGTGGGGGACTTCAACGTTTACAATGAGCAGTTCTTC. It specifies CASSVGDFNVYNEQFF.

This clone appeared once. This rearrangement joins TRBV6-5 to TRBJ1-2; D unclear. The V gene lost 6 bases and the J gene lost 3 bases, with 17 bases spanning the gap. The CDR3 loop spans 15 amino acids. The germline V gene encodes CDR1 MNHEY and CDR2 SVGAGI. Here the CDR3 DNA reads TGTGCCAGCAGCCTTGTGGAGGGTGCGGACTATGGCTACACCTTC. Its protein is CASSLVEGADYGYTF.

The chain carries TRBV4-1 and TRBJ1-1; D gene uncertain. The germline V gene has CDR1 MGHRA and CDR2 YSYEKL. V dropped 0 bases and J dropped 0 bases, with 8 bases sitting between them. The CDR3 is made up of 15 amino acids. The CDR3 DNA reads TGCGCCAGCAGCCAAGATTCATTCATGAACACTGAAGCTTTCTTT. Translated: CASSQDSFMNTEAFF.